Listed here are 25 T cell receptor beta chains from one sample, sequenced in a study of blood T cell repertoires in COVID-19. Clones were sequenced by immunoSEQ multiplex PCR, and TCRdb holds only the in-frame ones, with some missing. The repertoire has about 140,000 clones, 88% of them found once; the top ten carry more than 2.5%. The sequenced sample consisted of peripheral blood. The origin of the receptors is a human donor with COVID-19, enrolled during active disease. The donor label of this sample is uncertain.

The V call is TRBV10-3, the J call TRBJ2-3; tentatively, D is TRBD2 (5 bases). Trimming took 4 bases from V and 3 from J, leaving 11 bases between them. This CDR3 spans 14 amino acids. Germline-derived CDR1 and CDR2 are ENHRY and SYGVKD. The CDR3 sequence: CAISVSTGTDTQYF. For the CDR3, the DNA is TGTGCCATCAGTGTGAGTACGGGGACAGATACGCAGTATTTT.

CDR3 DNA sequence: TGTGCCAGCAGCCGGACTAGCGGGGGGTCGGGCACAGATACGCAGTATTTT. Translating it yields CASSRTSGGSGTDTQYF. J is TRBJ2-3 and V is TRBV3-1 (or the pseudogene TRBV3-2); 14 nucleotides line up with TRBD2. The V gene end was trimmed by 4 bases and the J gene end by 1 base; junction bases not matched to a gene: 4. The CDR3 length is 17 residues. CDR1 and CDR2 from the germline V gene are LGHDT and YNNKEL (reference sequence).

J is TRBJ1-1 and V is TRBV28; possible D gene TRBD1, 5 bases. The CDR3 loop spans 14 amino acids. The germline CDR1 and CDR2 sequences are MDHEN and SYDVKM. Trimming left V 4 bases short and J 0 bases short, with 9 bases between. CDR3 loop: CASSSAGLNTEAFF. Here the CDR3 DNA reads TGTGCCAGCAGTTCGGCAGGGTTGAACACTGAAGCTTTCTTT.

The chain couples TRBV5-5 to TRBJ2-3, with 8 positions matching TRBD1. Trimming cost V 7 bases and J 0 bases; bases outside gene matches: 7. The CDR3 is 15 amino acids. Germline CDR1 is SGHKS and CDR2 is YYEKEE (reference sequence). The CDR3 coding sequence is TGTGCCAGCCGAAGACAGGGGTATAGCACAGATACGCAGTATTTT. Its protein product is CASRRQGYSTDTQYF.

J is TRBJ2-3 and V is TRBV6-5, with 7 bases identical to TRBD2. Per the germline V gene, CDR1 is MNHEY and CDR2 is SVGAGI. The CDR3 extends over 10 amino acids. Trimming removed 8 bases from V and 8 bases from J; junction bases left unmatched: 1. The CDR3 spells CASGGGTQYF. For the CDR3, the DNA is TGTGCCAGCGGCGGGGGTACGCAGTATTTT.

The V and J genes are TRBV14 and TRBJ1-2; no clear D gene. The CDR3 contains 14 residues. In germline, CDR1 is SGHDN, CDR2 FVKESK. Between the trimmed V and J ends, which lost 2 bases and 5 bases, there was a span of 12 bases. This CDR3 reads CASSQYTRTYGYTF. DNA of the CDR3: TGTGCCAGCAGCCAATATACCCGTACTTATGGCTACACCTTC.

The gene calls are TRBV5-1 and TRBJ2-5; 10 nucleotides match TRBD1. Trimming cost V 3 bases and J 5 bases; bases outside gene matches: 10. This CDR3 has 16 residues. Germline loops: CDR1 SGHRS, CDR2 YFSETQ. The CDR3 bases are TGCGCCAGCAGCTGGGACAGGGGCCGGTCTGGGGAGACCCAGTACTTC. Encoded protein: CASSWDRGRSGETQYF.

The gene calls are TRBV3-1 (or the pseudogene TRBV3-2) and TRBJ2-5, with 12 bases identical to TRBD2. From germline, CDR1 is LGHDT and CDR2 YNNKEL (reference sequence). The CDR3 sequence is 16 residues long. V gave up 0 bases and J gave up 7 bases; unmatched junction bases: 6. Here the CDR3 DNA reads TGTGCCAGCAGCCAAGAGGGGACTAGCGGGTTGCGGACCCAGTACTTC. Translation gives CASSQEGTSGLRTQYF.

The chain combines TRBV6-1 with TRBJ1-2, with D perhaps matching TRBD1 (6 bases). CDR1 is MNHNS and CDR2 is SASEGT in the germline V gene. V dropped 2 bases and J dropped 2 bases, with 12 bases sitting between them. The CDR3 loop spans 15 amino acids. The CDR3 here is CASSEPGRGNYGYTF. CDR3 DNA sequence: TGTGCCAGCAGTGAACCCGGCAGGGGAAACTATGGCTACACCTTC.

J is TRBJ1-2 and V is TRBV15; D unresolved. Germline values: CDR1 LNHNV, CDR2 YYDKDF (reference sequence). There are 12 residues in the CDR3. Trimming pared 0 bases from V and 6 bases from J, leaving 5 bases between. CDR3 nucleotides: TGTGCCACCAGCAGAGACAGGAATGGCTACACCTTC. Its translation: CATSRDRNGYTF.

The gene calls are TRBV2 and TRBJ2-7, with a weak D call TRBD2 (5 bases). Germline CDR1 is SNHLY and CDR2 is FYNNEI. V was trimmed by 3 bases and J by 4 bases, leaving 10 bases between them. The CDR3 contains 13 residues. The CDR3 DNA follows: TGTGCCAGCAGTGATAGCGACGGTTACGAGCAGTACTTC. This codes for CASSDSDGYEQYF.

This clone was seen just once. This rearrangement joins TRBV18 to TRBJ2-3; the match to TRBD1 covers 8 bases. Germline V gene data show CDR1 as KGHSH and CDR2 as LQKENI. Trimming at V came to 6 bases and at J to 2 bases, leaving 7 bases not matched to a gene. The CDR3 runs to 15 residues. CDR3: CASSWTGPPTDTQYF. The CDR3 DNA is TGTGCCAGCTCTTGGACAGGGCCTCCCACAGATACGCAGTATTTT.

The rearrangement joins TRBV13 to TRBJ2-3; D is perhaps TRBD1 (6 bases). Germline values: CDR1 PRHDT, CDR2 FYEKMQ (reference sequence). The V end was cut by 5 bases, the J end by 6 bases, with 18 bases between. The CDR3 runs 15 residues. In nucleotides, the CDR3 is TGTGCCAGCAGCCCTCGACAGGCCCTCAAGGATACGCAGTATTTT. It encodes CASSPRQALKDTQYF.

The chain links TRBV27 to TRBJ1-6; 9 bases fit TRBD1. With V trimmed by 6 bases and J by 8 bases, 5 bases remained unmatched. The CDR3 spans 14 residues. Germline CDR1 MNHEY, CDR2 SMNVEV (reference sequence). The CDR3 loop reads CASRPTGGHSPLHF. The DNA of the CDR3 is TGTGCCAGCAGGCCGACAGGGGGTCATTCACCCCTCCACTTT.

The CDR3 DNA is TGTGCCAGCAGCGTCCTTGGCAGGCCCCAGCATTTT. This translates into CASSVLGRPQHF. This chain links TRBV2 with TRBJ1-5, with D unresolved. CDR1 is SNHLY and CDR2 is FYNNEI in the germline V gene. V was pared by 6 bases and J by 9 bases, with 12 bases between. There are 12 residues in the CDR3.

J is TRBJ1-1 and V is TRBV5-1, with 7 nucleotides matching TRBD1. Losses at the gene ends were 0 bases for V and 3 bases for J; bases not matched to a gene: 8. The CDR3 extends over 16 amino acids. CDR1 is SGHRS and CDR2 is YFSETQ in the germline V gene. The CDR3 DNA is TGCGCCAGCAGCTTGGAGGCAGGGGGTGTTTACACTGAAGCTTTCTTT. It specifies CASSLEAGGVYTEAFF.

V and J are TRBV5-4 and TRBJ1-1; D is unclear. V was pared by 0 bases and J by 4 bases, with 10 bases between. The CDR3 totals 14 residues. CDR1 is SGHNT, CDR2 YYREEE, per germline (reference sequence). The DNA of the CDR3 is TGTGCCAGCAGCTTGGAAGTGGTCGGCACTGAAGCTTTCTTT. Protein: CASSLEVVGTEAFF.

This chain joins TRBV6-5 and TRBJ1-1; 9 positions agree with TRBD1. Trimming removed 0 bases from V and 8 bases from J; junction bases left unmatched: 7. This CDR3 has 15 amino acids. Germline CDR1 and CDR2: MNHEY and SVGAGI. For the CDR3, the DNA is TGTGCCAGCAGTTACTCTACAGGGGGCGCGGTGGAAGCTTTCTTT. Translated: CASSYSTGGAVEAFF.

The J gene is TRBJ1-4, the V gene TRBV3-1 (or the pseudogene TRBV3-2); 9 bases line up with TRBD1. The V gene's germline CDR1 is LGHDT and CDR2 YNNKEL (reference sequence). This CDR3 spans 14 amino acids. V lost 6 bases and J lost 5; bases outside the gene matches: 4. CDR3 loop: CASRGTGRNEKLFF. The CDR3 nucleotides read TGTGCCAGCAGGGGGACAGGGAGGAATGAAAAACTGTTTTTT.

The genes are TRBV5-1 and TRBJ2-5; 9 bases match TRBD2. The CDR3 has 17 amino acids. V lost 3 bases to trimming and J lost 2 bases; unmatched junction nucleotides: 11. Per germline, CDR1 SGHRS and CDR2 YFSETQ. CDR3 in amino acids: CASSSQGSSGVQETQYF. CDR3 bases: TGCGCCAGCAGCTCCCAGGGGTCTAGCGGGGTTCAAGAGACCCAGTACTTC. The variable domain in full, completed from reference TRBV5-1 and TRBJ2-5, reads KAGVTQTPRYLIKTRGQQVTLSCSPISGHRSVSWYQQTPGQGLQFLFEYFSETQRNKGNFPGRFSGRQFSNSRSEMNVSTLELGDSALYLCASSSQGSSGVQETQYFGPGTRLLVL.

This clone showed up just once. The CDR3, as DNA: TGTGCCTGGAGTGGGATACAGCGGGGGATCTACTACGAGCAGTACTTC. This translates into CAWSGIQRGIYYEQYF. V is TRBV30 and J is TRBJ2-7; 8 bases match TRBD2. The CDR3 sequence is 16 residues long. Germline V gene sequence: CDR1 GTSNPN, CDR2 SVGIG (reference sequence). Trimming cost V 1 base and J 3 bases; bases outside gene matches: 11.

This chain joins TRBV2 and TRBJ1-2; D remains ambiguous. V lost 4 bases, J lost 8 bases, and 11 bases lay in between. Germline-derived CDR1 and CDR2 are SNHLY and FYNNEI. The CDR3 is 12 amino acids. CDR3 residues: CASSVGRGGYTF. DNA of the CDR3: TGTGCCAGCAGTGTAGGGCGCGGGGGCTACACCTTC.

The rearrangement joins TRBV27 to TRBJ1-1; 8 bases line up with TRBD1. Germline CDR1 and CDR2: MNHEY and SMNVEV (reference sequence). This CDR3 is 15 amino acids long. Trimming at V came to 5 bases and at J to 1 base, leaving 6 bases not matched to a gene. CDR3 sequence: CASSNRGSWNTEAFF. The CDR3, as DNA: TGTGCCAGCAGTAACAGGGGGAGCTGGAACACTGAAGCTTTCTTT.

This chain joins TRBV5-1 and TRBJ1-1; TRBD1 aligns across 8 bases. Trimming took 0 bases from V and 6 from J; bases not matched to a gene: 1. Germline V gives CDR1 SGHRS, CDR2 YFSETQ. The CDR3 length is 13 residues. CDR3 protein: CASSLADRAEAFF. CDR3 nucleotides: TGCGCCAGCAGCTTGGCGGACAGGGCTGAAGCTTTCTTT.

V and J are TRBV2 and TRBJ2-2; a possible D gene is TRBD1 (5 bases). Germline CDR1 SNHLY, CDR2 FYNNEI. Trimming shortened V by 4 bases and J by 1 base, and 7 bases separated the two germline ends. The CDR3 runs 14 residues. CDR3 protein: CASSVQGNTGELFF. The CDR3 DNA reads TGTGCCAGCAGTGTGCAGGGGAACACCGGGGAGCTGTTTTTT.